A single sample is the source of the 26 T cell receptor beta chains below, sequenced in a study of blood T cell repertoires in COVID-19 (dated by TCRdb to 2018 to 2021). The method was the immunoSEQ multiplex PCR assay. This is the immuneACCESS table as TCRdb keeps it, with only in-frame sequences that have V and J called. A part of the clones is gone; compared with another copy, unresolved V genes explain less than half, and the rest is unexplained. This sample has about 330,000 clones in its table, and about 90% of those were observed once. Approximately 6.5% of the sample goes to the ten largest clones. Sequenced input: peripheral blood. Every receptor here comes from a man younger than 35 who had recovered from COVID-19.

The rearrangement joins TRBV6-5 to TRBJ1-5; TRBD1 matches at 9 bases. V gave up 6 bases and J gave up 4 bases; unmatched junction bases: 7. CDR1 and CDR2 from the germline V gene are MNHEY and SVGAGI. The CDR3 sequence is 15 residues long. CDR3 sequence: CASRTAGTGNQPQHF. CDR3 DNA sequence: TGTGCCAGCAGAACTGCCGGGACAGGGAATCAGCCCCAGCATTTT.

The chain recombines TRBV24-1 with TRBJ1-2, with no clear D. The CDR3 loop spans 13 amino acids. Trimming left V 4 bases short and J 6 bases short, with 11 bases between. The germline gives CDR1 KGHDR, CDR2 SFDVKD. The CDR3 region is CATSDATSNGYTF. CDR3 nucleotide sequence: TGTGCCACCAGTGACGCCACATCGAATGGCTACACCTTC.

The chain carries TRBV15 and TRBJ2-7; weak D call: TRBD1 (6 bases). This CDR3 is built from 12 residues. Germline V CDR1 and CDR2: LNHNV, YYDKDF (reference sequence). V lost 4 bases and J 3 bases, leaving 7 bases between the germline ends. Written as DNA, the CDR3 is TGTGCCACCAGCAAGGGACACTACGAGCAGTACTTC. Translated, it gives CATSKGHYEQYF.

This chain joins TRBV11-3 and TRBJ2-2, with 13 bases lining up with TRBD2. V lost 1 base and J lost 1; bases outside the gene matches: 3. Germline CDR1 is SGHNT and CDR2 is YENEEA. The CDR3 totals 18 residues. In nucleotides, the CDR3 is TGTGCCAGCAGCTTAGGACTAGCGGGAGGTCGGAACACCGGGGAGCTGTTTTTT. It is translated as CASSLGLAGGRNTGELFF.

In its sample, this clone was seen a few times. The V gene is TRBV4-2, the J gene TRBJ1-1, with D possibly being TRBD1 (5 bases). CDR1 and CDR2 (germline): LGHNA, YNFKEQ. This CDR3 region has 14 residues. Trimming stripped 2 bases from V and 1 base from J, with 8 bases between. For the CDR3, the DNA is TGTGCCAGCAGCCAACAGGGAGGGAACACTGAAGCTTTCTTT. Translating gives CASSQQGGNTEAFF.

The CDR3 loop reads CASSRLKGWTGELFF. The CDR3 DNA is TGTGCCAGCAGTCGACTAAAAGGATGGACCGGGGAGCTGTTTTTT. V gene TRBV5-6 combines with J gene TRBJ2-2, with D possibly matching TRBD2 (5 bases). This CDR3 contains 15 residues. The germline V and J ends were trimmed by 5 bases and 5 bases, with 16 bases remaining between them. Germline CDR1 reads SGHDT; CDR2 reads YYEEEE.

About this clone: The same CDR3 arises from other DNA sequences in this sample as well. The chain has TRBV6-5 and TRBJ2-5, with 9 positions matching TRBD1. The ends lost 5 bases at V and 5 bases at J; junction bases unmatched: 3. From germline, CDR1 is MNHEY and CDR2 SVGAGI. The CDR3 sequence is 13 residues long. CDR3 residues: CASSRTGVETQYF. CDR3 DNA: TGTGCCAGCAGTCGGACAGGGGTGGAGACCCAGTACTTC.

Details on this clone: It is unclear where the CDR3 begins or ends on the DNA, so no DNA is shown, and the CDR3 is as TCRdb lists it. This chain joins TRBV6-4 and TRBJ2-3; TRBD2, the table's D call, lacks a check against the DNA. Germline V gene lookup returns CDR1 MRHNA and CDR2 SNTAGT. The CDR3 has 17 amino acids, counting both end residues. The CDR3 sequence: CASILGLAERATDTQYF.

For this clone: Other DNA sequences in this sample translate to the same CDR3. The chain recombines TRBV6-5 with TRBJ2-7; 7 nucleotides match TRBD1. This CDR3 is 13 amino acids long. Germline V gene data show CDR1 as MNHEY and CDR2 as SVGAGI. Trimming removed 2 bases from V and 4 bases from J; junction bases left unmatched: 2. The CDR3: CASSYRQGYEQYF. In DNA, the CDR3 is TGTGCCAGCAGTTACCGACAGGGTTACGAGCAGTACTTC.

The chain has TRBV18 and TRBJ1-2; perhaps TRBD1 as D (5 bases). Trimming removed 2 bases at V and 2 bases at J, with 12 bases between. The CDR3 length is 15 residues. The germline CDR1 and CDR2 sequences are KGHSH and LQKENI. The CDR3, as DNA: TGTGCCAGCTCACCATCAGGGATTGGGAACTATGGCTACACCTTC. The encoded protein is CASSPSGIGNYGYTF.

The chain has TRBV6-2 or TRBV6-3 and TRBJ1-5; no clear D. Per germline, CDR1 MNHEY and CDR2 SVGEGT. This CDR3 contains 14 residues. The V end was cut by 0 bases, the J end by 6 bases, with 9 bases between. DNA for the CDR3: TGTGCCAGCAGTTACTCAAACCACGGTCAGCCCCAGCATTTT. Amino acids: CASSYSNHGQPQHF.

The V and J genes are TRBV11-2 and TRBJ2-7; the match to TRBD2 covers 9 bases. V lost 7 bases, J lost 1 base, and 5 bases stayed unmatched. Germline CDR1 and CDR2: SGHAT and FQNNGV. The CDR3 totals 14 residues. In DNA, the CDR3 is TGTGCCAGCACGAAGACTAGCGGATCCTACGAGCAGTACTTC. It codes for CASTKTSGSYEQYF.

The chain uses TRBV20-1 and TRBJ1-1, with D maybe TRBD1 (6 bases). CDR1 and CDR2 (germline): DFQATT, SNEGSKA (reference sequence). CDR3 length equals 11 residues. V dropped 5 bases and J dropped 3 bases, with 7 bases sitting between them. CDR3 sequence reads: CSASGDTEAFF. In nucleotides, the CDR3 is TGCAGTGCTTCAGGGGACACTGAAGCTTTCTTT.

The V and J genes are TRBV10-3 and TRBJ2-1; 7 bases are shared with TRBD2. Germline values: CDR1 ENHRY, CDR2 SYGVKD. V was clipped by 0 bases and J by 8 bases; unmatched bases: 7. This CDR3 spans 15 amino acids. The DNA for the CDR3 is TGTGCCATCAGTGAGTCGGGAGGGCGCGGACATGAGCAGTTCTTC. Translated: CAISESGGRGHEQFF.

The CDR3 DNA follows: TGTGCCAGCAGTGAAGCGCTGGTCCGGTTCGATCAGCCCCAGCATTTT. Encoded protein: CASSEALVRFDQPQHF. The V and J genes are TRBV6-1 and TRBJ1-5, with unresolved D. Looked up from germline, CDR1 is MNHNS and CDR2 is SASEGT. Trimming shortened V by 0 bases and J by 5 bases, and 14 bases separated the two germline ends. This CDR3 region has 16 residues.

CDR3 sequence reads: CASSSHREIHGYTF. DNA of the CDR3: TGTGCCAGCAGTTCCCACAGGGAGATCCATGGCTACACCTTC. The V call is TRBV6-5, the J call TRBJ1-2; D may be TRBD1 (6 bases). The V and J ends lost 4 bases and 6 bases respectively, with 15 bases between them. The CDR3 extends over 14 amino acids. The germline CDR1 and CDR2 sequences are MNHEY and SVGAGI.

The chain has TRBV4-1 and TRBJ2-1, with D maybe TRBD2 (7 bases). CDR1 MGHRA and CDR2 YSYEKL come from the germline V gene. V was trimmed by 3 bases and J by 7 bases, leaving 10 bases between them. The CDR3 has 13 residues. The CDR3 DNA is TGCGCCAGCAGCCAGAGGGGGGGGAATGAGCAGTTCTTC. It codes for CASSQRGGNEQFF.

The J gene is TRBJ1-1, the V gene TRBV2, with 11 bases aligning to TRBD1. The CDR3 has 14 residues. Germline CDR1 is SNHLY and CDR2 is FYNNEI. V lost 7 bases, J lost 3 bases, and 4 bases stayed unmatched. The CDR3 DNA is TGTGCCAGCACCGGACAGGGGGCTTACACTGAAGCTTTCTTT. This sequence encodes CASTGQGAYTEAFF.

This clone turned up a few times. This sequence joins TRBV7-9 and TRBJ1-2; D might be TRBD1 (5 bases). The CDR3 has 9 residues. V lost 11 bases to trimming and J lost 8 bases, with 9 bases between them. Germline assignment: CDR1 SEHNR and CDR2 FQNEAQ (reference sequence). The CDR3 protein is CAPGGGYTF. The DNA for the CDR3 is TGTGCCCCTGGGGGGGGCTACACCTTC.

The CDR3 sequence is CASSRTGGYTDTQYF. CDR3 nucleotide sequence: TGTGCCAGCAGTCGTACAGGGGGATACACAGATACGCAGTATTTT. The chain is built from TRBV6-5 and TRBJ2-3, with 8 bases fitting TRBD1. J gave up 2 bases and V 5 bases, and 6 bases lay outside the gene matches. This CDR3 is 15 amino acids long. The germline V gene encodes CDR1 MNHEY and CDR2 SVGAGI.

The CDR3 is CASSLSKWETQYF. As DNA, the CDR3 is TGTGCCAGCTCACTGTCTAAGTGGGAGACCCAGTACTTC. The chain employs TRBV18 and TRBJ2-5; no definite D call. V lost 4 bases to trimming and J lost 5 bases, with 11 bases between them. The CDR3 contains 13 residues. The germline V gene has CDR1 KGHSH and CDR2 LQKENI.

The V and J genes are TRBV27 and TRBJ2-2; D call uncertain. V was cut by 4 bases and J by 0 bases, with 6 bases left in between. CDR1 is MNHEY and CDR2 is SMNVEV in the germline V gene (reference sequence). The CDR3 has 14 amino acids. CDR3 loop: CASSYYANTGELFF. In nucleotides, the CDR3 is TGTGCCAGCAGTTACTACGCGAACACCGGGGAGCTGTTTTTT.

The chain recombines TRBV5-1 with TRBJ1-1; D perhaps matches TRBD1 (6 bases). The ends were cut back, 2 bases at V and 8 bases at J, with 10 bases in the middle. This CDR3 is 12 amino acids long. In germline, CDR1 is SGHRS, CDR2 YFSETQ. This CDR3 reads CASSLGQNEAFF. In nucleotides, the CDR3 is TGCGCCAGCAGCTTAGGACAGAACGAAGCTTTCTTT.

V is TRBV2 and J is TRBJ1-1, with D tentatively TRBD1 (6 bases). The CDR3 loop spans 12 amino acids. V lost 9 bases and J lost 3, with 11 bases in between. Germline V lookup: CDR1 SNHLY, CDR2 FYNNEI. The CDR3 region has the DNA TGTGCCAGTACACAGGGCTACACTGAAGCTTTCTTT. Encoded protein: CASTQGYTEAFF.

V usage is TRBV18 and J usage is TRBJ2-1; 9 bases line up with TRBD1. Germline V gives CDR1 KGHSH, CDR2 LQKENI. CDR3 length: 14 residues. V was clipped by 6 bases and J by 5 bases; unmatched bases: 5. The CDR3 spells CASSPWDRDNEQFF. The CDR3 nucleotides read TGTGCCAGCTCCCCATGGGACAGGGACAATGAGCAGTTCTTC. The whole variable domain, remainder taken from reference TRBV18 and TRBJ2-1, is NAGVMQNPRHLVRRRGQEARLRCSPMKGHSHVYWYRQLPEEGLKFMVYLQKENIIDESGMPKERFSAEFPKEGPSILRIQQVVRGDSAAYFCASSPWDRDNEQFFGPGTRLTVL.

The chain carries TRBV10-3 and TRBJ2-2, with a weak D call TRBD1 (6 bases). This CDR3 has 14 residues. Looked up from germline, CDR1 is ENHRY and CDR2 is SYGVKD. V dropped 3 bases and J dropped 6 bases, with 11 bases sitting between them. The CDR3 loop reads CAISDGQSAGELFF. CDR3 nucleotide sequence: TGTGCCATCAGTGATGGACAGTCTGCCGGGGAGCTGTTTTTT.